This TCR beta chain appears in the sequencing data of a study of cytomegalovirus exposure and HLA in healthy donors. The PCR contained 60 Vbeta and 13 Jbeta primers. Repertoires were generated with immunoSEQ multiplex PCR, while TCRdb's copy carries only in-frame clones and drops some. This sample carries 150,000 or so clones, 80% to 90% of them seen once, and the ten largest clones take roughly 2.1%. After removal of 2 bases from V and 2 bases from J, the junction contained 6 bases not matched to a gene. The CDR3 runs 17 residues. Germline loops: CDR1 KGHSH, CDR2 LQKENI. Participants comprised healthy donors of bone marrow. Regarding this clone: Its antigen is unidentified.

Overall study results and limits: The CMV antigen specificity of a few CMV-associated chains was confirmed through in vitro analysis. Excluded were some V segments that proved indistinguishable, including TRBV6-2 and TRBV6-3.

This TCR was recovered from a man aged 18 to 35 in good health and CMV-seropositive. The chain employs TRBV18 and TRBJ1-2; 12 nucleotides line up with TRBD1. Sequencing was performed on PBMCs. The CDR3 here is CASSPSGQGAENYGYTF. In DNA form, the CDR3 reads TGTGCCAGCTCACCATCGGGACAGGGGGCCGAGAACTATGGCTACACCTTC.